These 32 T cell receptor beta chains were sequenced from one sample in a study of metastatic and nonmetastatic thyroid tumors. MiXCR re-clonotyped the PCR reads for TCRdb. The sample lists several thousand clones, 29% occurring once. Treatment of any kind had been given to no patient before thyroid surgery. The material sequenced was tumor tissue. The source is a female donor with papillary thyroid cancer or a benign thyroid nodule (not recorded which). Some clones in this sample may be carry-over from other donors' samples.

V usage is TRBV20-1 and J usage is TRBJ1-5; D ambiguous. Germline V lookup: CDR1 DFQATT, CDR2 SNEGSKA (reference sequence). The V gene lost 3 bases and the J gene lost 6 bases, with 9 bases spanning the gap. The CDR3 loop spans 12 amino acids. This CDR3 is CSASGRLQPQHF. CDR3 sequence (DNA): TGCAGTGCTAGTGGGCGCCTTCAGCCCCAGCATTTT.

In its sample, this clone was seen many times. The CDR3 nucleotides are TGCAGCGTCTTAGGTAGCGTCAGCACCGGGGAGCTGTTTTTT. This sequence encodes CSVLGSVSTGELFF. The chain uses TRBV29-1 and TRBJ2-2; D is possibly TRBD2 (5 bases). CDR1 and CDR2 (germline): SQVTM, ANQGSEA. CDR3 length equals 14 residues. Trimming removed 6 bases from V and 4 bases from J, with 15 bases in between.

The chain links TRBV30 to TRBJ2-3, with 11 bases that match TRBD1. CDR1 is GTSNPN, CDR2 SVGIG, per germline (reference sequence). The CDR3 sequence is 13 residues long. J lost 6 bases, V lost 5 bases, and 4 bases had no gene match. CDR3 region: CAWGQGASDTQYF. In DNA form, the CDR3 reads TGTGCCTGGGGACAGGGGGCGAGTGATACGCAGTATTTT.

The chain combines TRBV5-1 with TRBJ2-3, with 8 nucleotides matching TRBD2. The CDR3 runs 15 residues. The ends lost 4 bases at V and 2 bases at J; junction bases unmatched: 6. Per germline, CDR1 SGHRS and CDR2 YFSETQ. The CDR3 coding sequence is TGCGCCAGCAGCACAGCGGGAGCTCCCACAGATACGCAGTATTTT. This encodes CASSTAGAPTDTQYF.

This clone has at least ten counts. This clone may be a read error of a much larger clone one base away. This chain connects TRBV20-1 to TRBJ2-1; TRBD2 aligns across 10 bases. J lost 12 bases, V lost 0 bases, and 11 bases had no gene match. The CDR3 extends over 15 amino acids. Germline CDR1 is DFQATT and CDR2 is SNEGSKA (reference sequence). The chain's CDR3 is CSARESASGRSGQFF. CDR3 sequence (DNA): TGCAGTGCTAGAGAGTCCGCTAGCGGGAGATCCGGGCAGTTCTTC.

The chain uses TRBV7-6 and TRBJ2-3, with unresolved D. The CDR3 runs to 14 residues. The V and J ends lost 0 bases and 6 bases respectively, with 10 bases between them. The germline V gene encodes CDR1 SGHVS and CDR2 FNYEAQ. Written as DNA, the CDR3 is TGTGCCAGCAGCTTAGCGTCGGCCGTGGATACGCAGTATTTT. Translating it yields CASSLASAVDTQYF. Drawing the rest from reference TRBV7-6 and TRBJ2-3, the complete variable domain is GAGVSQSPRYKVTKRGQDVALRCDPISGHVSLYWYRQALGQGPEFLTYFNYEAQQDKSGLPNDRFSAERPEGSISTLTIQRTEQRDSAMYRCASSLASAVDTQYFGPGTRLTVL.

The chain carries TRBV6-4 and TRBJ2-2, with a weak D call TRBD1 (5 bases). Trimming stripped 0 bases from V and 8 bases from J, with 10 bases between. Germline values: CDR1 MRHNA, CDR2 SNTAGT. The CDR3 contains 14 residues. For the CDR3, the DNA is TGTGCCAGCAGTGACTCTCAGCAGGGTGGGGAGCTGTTTTTT. Protein: CASSDSQQGGELFF.

The chain uses TRBV6-1 and TRBJ1-2; possible D gene TRBD1, 6 bases. This CDR3 spans 14 amino acids. Trimming shortened V by 4 bases and J by 1 base, and 10 bases separated the two germline ends. Germline-derived CDR1 and CDR2 are MNHNS and SASEGT. CDR3: CASSGAGVNYGYTF. CDR3 nucleotide sequence: TGTGCCAGCAGTGGTGCAGGGGTTAACTATGGCTACACCTTC.

This clone was detected many times. Since a much larger clone is just one base distant, this may be a read error. V usage is TRBV4-3 and J usage is TRBJ2-5; 9 positions match TRBD2. The V gene's germline CDR1 is LGHNA and CDR2 YSLEER. The V and J ends lost 1 base and 4 bases, in that order; junction bases with no gene match: 13. This CDR3 spans 18 amino acids. The CDR3 DNA reads as TGCGCCAGCAGCCAAGGGCCAGCTAGCGGGAATCGCCGAGAGACCCAGTACTTC. Encoded protein: CASSQGPASGNRRETQYF.

This sequence joins TRBV19 and TRBJ2-2, with 13 positions matching TRBD2. This CDR3 region has 18 residues. Germline V gene sequence: CDR1 LNHDA, CDR2 SQIVND (reference sequence). V was clipped by 4 bases and J by 4 bases; unmatched bases: 9. The CDR3 region has the DNA TGTGCCAGTAGTAGAAAACTAGCGGGAGGGTCTGGCACCGGGGAGCTGTTTTTT. Residues: CASSRKLAGGSGTGELFF.

A few counts support this clone. The rearrangement uses TRBV6-1 and TRBJ1-1; 7 positions match TRBD1. With 6 bases clipped from V and 1 base from J, the junction kept 5 bases outside the gene matches. Germline CDR1 reads MNHNS; CDR2 reads SASEGT. The CDR3 is 14 amino acids. CDR3 nucleotides: TGTGCCAGCAGAAAAGGGACAGCGAACACTGAAGCTTTCTTT. It translates to CASRKGTANTEAFF.

Sample share makes this clone medium-sized (0.01 to 0.1%). V usage is TRBV28 and J usage is TRBJ2-6, with D uncertain. The CDR3 has 14 amino acids. Per germline, CDR1 MDHEN and CDR2 SYDVKM. The V gene lost 5 bases and the J gene lost 2 bases, with 7 bases spanning the gap. This chain's CDR3 is CASSLFPGANVLTF. Here the CDR3 DNA reads TGTGCCAGCAGTCTCTTCCCTGGGGCCAACGTCCTGACTTTC.

The V call is TRBV11-2, the J call TRBJ2-2; 7 positions match TRBD1. There are 18 residues in the CDR3. The germline CDR1 and CDR2 sequences are SGHAT and FQNNGV. The J segment lost 4 bases and the V segment lost 0 bases, leaving 11 bases of the junction unmatched. The CDR3 protein is CASSLERGQGDPTGELFF. Written as DNA, the CDR3 is TGTGCCAGCAGCTTAGAGAGGGGCCAGGGGGATCCCACCGGGGAGCTGTTTTTT.

In this sample, this clone turned up many times. The genes are TRBV10-3 and TRBJ2-1; 10 bases fit TRBD2. The CDR3 is 16 residues long. Germline trimming cut 5 bases from V and 5 bases from J; bases unmatched to any gene: 9. Germline CDR1 is ENHRY and CDR2 is SYGVKD. CDR3 sequence: CAISPLLAGTDNEQFF. CDR3 nucleotide sequence: TGTGCCATCAGTCCCCTACTAGCGGGGACCGACAATGAGCAGTTCTTC.

In this sample, this clone is medium-sized (0.01 to 0.1%). The chain uses TRBV28 and TRBJ2-3, with a weak D call TRBD2 (6 bases). Germline CDR1 and CDR2: MDHEN and SYDVKM. V was pared by 2 bases and J by 2 bases, with 11 bases between. The CDR3 extends over 15 amino acids. CDR3 sequence (DNA): TGTGCCAGCAGTTTACCTAGCGCCCACACAGATACGCAGTATTTT. The encoded protein is CASSLPSAHTDTQYF.

This CDR3 is CASSYRGIGEQFF. The CDR3 nucleotides are TGTGCCAGCAGTTACCGAGGAATTGGTGAGCAGTTCTTC. J is TRBJ2-1 and V is TRBV6-2 or TRBV6-3, with D uncertain. Germline V CDR1 and CDR2: MNHEY, SVGEGT. This CDR3 is 13 amino acids long. The ends were cut back, 2 bases at V and 9 bases at J, with 11 bases in the middle.

The rearrangement links TRBV20-1 to TRBJ2-3; 8 positions match TRBD1. Germline trimming cut 4 bases from V and 2 bases from J; bases unmatched to any gene: 2. This CDR3 comprises 13 residues. CDR1 DFQATT and CDR2 SNEGSKA come from the germline V gene (reference sequence). CDR3: CSATGGSTDTQYF. CDR3 bases: TGCAGTGCTACAGGGGGCTCCACAGATACGCAGTATTTT.

The J gene is TRBJ2-1, the V gene TRBV2; D perhaps matches TRBD1 (5 bases). The CDR3 sequence is 16 residues long. The V gene's germline CDR1 is SNHLY and CDR2 FYNNEI. V gave up 1 base and J gave up 6 bases, with 16 bases separating them. The DNA of the CDR3 is TGTGCCAGCAGTGAAGGCGTATTTCTGGGGCCCAATGAGCAGTTCTTC. Amino acids: CASSEGVFLGPNEQFF.

This clone turned up a few times. V and J are TRBV28 and TRBJ1-1; no definite D call. Germline values: CDR1 MDHEN, CDR2 SYDVKM. V dropped 5 bases and J dropped 10 bases, with 14 bases sitting between them. The CDR3 contains 12 residues. The CDR3 protein is CASSPRAVGAFF. CDR3 sequence (DNA): TGTGCCAGCAGTCCCCGGGCCGTCGGAGCTTTCTTT.

This clone is judged medium-sized (0.01 to 0.1%). This chain connects TRBV12-3 or TRBV12-4 to TRBJ2-1; D may match TRBD1 or TRBD2 (6 bases each). The V end was cut by 1 base, the J end by 4 bases, with 8 bases between. This CDR3 has 14 amino acids. The CDR3 loop reads CASSLGGAYNEQFF. The DNA for the CDR3 is TGTGCCAGCAGTTTAGGGGGGGCTTACAATGAGCAGTTCTTC.

The chain uses TRBV20-1 and TRBJ2-5; 8 bases agree with TRBD2. The V segment lost 6 bases and the J segment 5 bases; nucleotides outside the gene matches: 17. Germline V gene sequence: CDR1 DFQATT, CDR2 SNEGSKA (reference sequence). The CDR3 has 16 amino acids. The CDR3 DNA sequence: TGCAGTGCCCTGGGCCTTTTAGCGGGACTTCGGGAGACCCAGTACTTC. This codes for CSALGLLAGLRETQYF.

In its sample, this clone ranks as medium-sized. The rearrangement uses TRBV2 and TRBJ1-4; perhaps TRBD1 as D (6 bases). Trimming stripped 8 bases from V and 8 bases from J, with 12 bases between. CDR1 is SNHLY, CDR2 FYNNEI, per germline. CDR3 length: 12 residues. CDR3 loop: CASRGRREKLFF. In DNA form, the CDR3 reads TGTGCCAGCCGGGGGCGAAGAGAAAAACTGTTTTTT.

This sequence joins TRBV4-1 and TRBJ2-3; D is unclear. Germline lookup yields CDR1 MGHRA and CDR2 YSYEKL. The CDR3 is 13 residues long. The V end was cut by 1 base, the J end by 2 bases, with 4 bases between. The CDR3 reads CASSQGLTDTQYF. The CDR3 DNA follows: TGCGCCAGCAGCCAAGGACTCACAGATACGCAGTATTTT.

The V gene is TRBV2, the J gene TRBJ1-1; D call uncertain. Trimming stripped 5 bases from V and 1 base from J, with 8 bases between. The CDR3 covers 13 residues. CDR1 is SNHLY and CDR2 is FYNNEI in the germline V gene. Written as DNA, the CDR3 is TGTGCCAGCAGTTTGGTCAGGAACACTGAAGCTTTCTTT. Translated, it gives CASSLVRNTEAFF.

This clone is medium-sized in the sample. The junction differs from germline at one of its ends, possibly a read error. The V call is TRBV7-9, the J call TRBJ2-7; 9 nucleotides line up with TRBD2. Germline values: CDR1 SEHNR, CDR2 FQNEAQ (reference sequence). The CDR3 contains 14 residues. The CDR3 DNA is TGTGCCAGCAGTTTAGGGGCGGGGGGGAGCGAGCAGTACTTC. Translated, it gives CASSLGAGGSEQYF.

This chain joins TRBV20-1 and TRBJ2-7, with a possible D match to TRBD2 (6 bases). CDR1 is DFQATT, CDR2 SNEGSKA, per germline (reference sequence). Trimming removed 0 bases at V and 6 bases at J, with 24 bases between. The CDR3 sequence is 17 residues long. DNA for the CDR3: TGCAGTGCTAGAGATCTTAGGGTGGCGGGGCGGATGGGCGAGCAGTACTTC. Its protein product is CSARDLRVAGRMGEQYF.

This clone was counted many times. The chain recombines TRBV19 with TRBJ1-4; D uncertain. The CDR3 loop spans 14 amino acids. CDR1 is LNHDA, CDR2 SQIVND, per germline (reference sequence). The V end was cut by 3 bases, the J end by 8 bases, with 13 bases between. The CDR3 bases are TGTGCCAGTAGTATCCCGGGGATGAGGGAAAAACTGTTTTTT. Residues: CASSIPGMREKLFF.

This clone was observed a few times. The chain carries TRBV27 and TRBJ2-7; 7 nucleotides line up with TRBD1. After removal of 6 bases from V and 6 bases from J, the junction contained 11 bases not matched to a gene. This CDR3 region has 14 residues. Per the germline V gene, CDR1 is MNHEY and CDR2 is SMNVEV (reference sequence). The CDR3 DNA sequence: TGTGCCAGCAGGAAACAGGGGAGAAGGGGCGAGCAGTACTTC. This encodes CASRKQGRRGEQYF.

This clone was counted a few times. The genes are TRBV6-1 and TRBJ2-7, with D possibly TRBD1 on 5 matching bases. V dropped 6 bases and J dropped 3 bases, with 12 bases sitting between them. From germline, CDR1 is MNHNS and CDR2 SASEGT. The CDR3 consists of 13 residues. For the CDR3, the DNA is TGTGCCAGCAGACGTTCAGGGTTCTACGAGCAGTACTTC. Its translation: CASRRSGFYEQYF.

There are many counts of this clone. The chain is built from TRBV24-1 and TRBJ2-5; 7 bases map to TRBD2. In germline, CDR1 is KGHDR, CDR2 SFDVKD. After removal of 0 bases from V and 5 bases from J, the junction contained 8 bases not matched to a gene. The CDR3 is 16 residues long. The CDR3, as DNA: TGTGCCACCAGTGATTTGTTCCCCGGACTAGAGGAGACCCAGTACTTC. Translating it yields CATSDLFPGLEETQYF.

This clone was seen just once. The chain uses TRBV18 and TRBJ1-5; no firm D call. CDR1 is KGHSH and CDR2 is LQKENI in the germline V gene. Trimming removed 6 bases from V and 5 bases from J, with 14 bases in between. The CDR3 runs 14 residues. This CDR3 is CASSIAGRDQPQHF. DNA of the CDR3: TGTGCCAGCTCGATAGCGGGGAGAGATCAGCCCCAGCATTTT.

This clone is deemed medium-sized. The V gene is TRBV10-2, the J gene TRBJ2-2; D is possibly TRBD1 or TRBD2 (5 bases each). CDR3 length: 16 amino acids. Germline CDR1 WSHSY, CDR2 SAAADI. Trimming took 3 bases from V and 1 from J, leaving 12 bases between them. This CDR3 is CASSDRDRGNTGELFF. The CDR3 coding sequence is TGCGCCAGCAGTGACCGGGACCGAGGGAACACCGGGGAGCTGTTTTTT.